Each of the 23 T cell receptor beta chains below was sequenced from the same sample in a study of CD8+ T cells in alopecia areata (dated by TCRdb to between 2018 and 2020). To prepare the library, the immunoSEQ multiplex PCR assay was applied. To provide template for TCR sequencing, every sample had RNA extracted and reverse transcribed into cDNA. This immuneACCESS table, as held by TCRdb, lists in-frame sequences with V and J called but not all clones. Of the missing ones, under half trace to an unresolved V gene in checked studies; the others have no known cause. The sample profile shows 75,000 to 100,000 clones; less than 50% of them were found once. Jointly, the top ten make up roughly 0.83% of the sample. The sequenced sample consisted of CD4+ T cells sorted from blood. These receptors were taken from a human donor with alopecia areata.

The gene calls are TRBV28 and TRBJ2-3, with no clear D. V lost 5 bases and J 2 bases, leaving 17 bases between the germline ends. This CDR3 is built from 16 residues. The germline V gene has CDR1 MDHEN and CDR2 SYDVKM. This CDR3 reads CASSLVPTHDTDTQYF. The DNA of the CDR3 is TGTGCCAGCAGTCTGGTGCCCACTCATGACACAGATACGCAGTATTTT. Using reference TRBV28 and TRBJ2-3 for the parts outside the CDR3, the full variable domain is DVKVTQSSRYLVKRTGEKVFLECVQDMDHENMFWYRQDPGLGLRLIYFSYDVKMKEKGDIPEGYSVSREKKERFSLILESASTNQTSMYLCASSLVPTHDTDTQYFGPGTRLTVL.

V and J are TRBV29-1 and TRBJ2-1; D remains ambiguous. The CDR3 covers 11 residues. V was clipped by 3 bases and J by 6 bases, with 6 bases between them. Per the germline V gene, CDR1 is SQVTM and CDR2 is ANQGSEA. The CDR3 DNA reads TGCAGCGTTGATGAGGTCAATGAGCAGTTCTTC. Protein product: CSVDEVNEQFF.

The chain is built from TRBV7-2 and TRBJ2-5, with a weak D call TRBD2 (6 bases). CDR1 is SGHTA, CDR2 FQGNSA, per germline. The length of the CDR3 is 16 residues. The germline V and J ends were trimmed by 4 bases and 5 bases, with 20 bases remaining between them. CDR3 bases: TGTGCCAGCAGCTGGGAGGCGGTCCCCCCTAGGGAGACCCAGTACTTC. Encoded protein: CASSWEAVPPRETQYF.

The chain carries TRBV7-9 and TRBJ2-3; D remains ambiguous. The V gene's germline CDR1 is SEHNR and CDR2 FQNEAQ (reference sequence). This CDR3 is 13 amino acids long. V was trimmed by 4 bases and J by 6 bases, leaving 11 bases between them. CDR3: CASSSFAPDTQYF. CDR3 bases: TGTGCCAGCAGCTCCTTTGCTCCCGATACGCAGTATTTT. The full variable domain, with the rest looked up from reference TRBV7-9 and TRBJ2-3, is DTGVSQNPRHKITKRGQNVTFRCDPISEHNRLYWYRQTLGQGPEFLTYFQNEAQLEKSRLLSDRFSAERPKGSFSTLEIQRTEQGDSAMYLCASSSFAPDTQYFGPGTRLTVL.

The rearrangement joins TRBV14 to TRBJ1-3; D is unclear. Trimming cost V 0 bases and J 4 bases, with 7 bases left between them. The CDR3 consists of 14 residues. Germline V gene sequence: CDR1 SGHDN, CDR2 FVKESK. The DNA for the CDR3 is TGTGCCAGCAGCCAAGATTTGAGAGGAAACACCATATATTTT. Amino acids: CASSQDLRGNTIYF.

Of note for this clone: This sample includes further DNA sequences coding for the same CDR3. The chain combines TRBV28 with TRBJ2-7; D is unclear. V lost 2 bases and J 4 bases, leaving 3 bases between the germline ends. The CDR3 length is 11 residues. Germline-derived CDR1 and CDR2 are MDHEN and SYDVKM. CDR3 residues: CASSLRYEQYF. CDR3 DNA: TGTGCCAGCAGTTTACGATACGAGCAGTACTTC.

The V call is TRBV28, the J call TRBJ2-7; D gene ambiguous. CDR3 length: 11 residues. The germline CDR1 and CDR2 sequences are MDHEN and SYDVKM. The V gene lost 6 bases and the J gene lost 3 bases, with 6 bases spanning the gap. CDR3 sequence: CASRTYYEQYF. CDR3 coding DNA: TGTGCCAGCAGGACGTACTACGAGCAGTACTTC.

The CDR3 nucleotides read TGCGGCGGCTCGGACGATAACGAGCAGTACTTC. Amino acid sequence: CGGSDDNEQYF. The J gene is TRBJ2-7, the V gene TRBV29-1; the D is unclear. The CDR3 is made up of 11 amino acids. The germline V gene encodes CDR1 SQVTM and CDR2 ANQGSEA.

This clone showed up just a few times. This chain connects TRBV28 to TRBJ1-1, with 8 bases that match TRBD1. The CDR3 runs 13 residues. Trimming took 6 bases from V and 10 from J; bases not matched to a gene: 10. Germline CDR1 is MDHEN and CDR2 is SYDVKM. The CDR3 spells CASRVGQGARAFF. In DNA, the CDR3 is TGTGCCAGCAGGGTAGGACAGGGTGCGAGAGCTTTCTTT.

The chain links TRBV7-2 to TRBJ2-7; D might be TRBD1 (6 bases). Germline V gene data show CDR1 as SGHTA and CDR2 as FQGNSA. This CDR3 spans 16 amino acids. Trimming shortened V by 1 base and J by 4 bases, and 17 bases separated the two germline ends. In nucleotides, the CDR3 is TGTGCCAGCAGCTTAGTAGGAGGACAGCAAAGTTACGAGCAGTACTTC. Its translation is CASSLVGGQQSYEQYF.

The chain is built from TRBV29-1 and TRBJ2-5; D is perhaps TRBD1 (6 bases). The CDR3 is 13 amino acids. Deletions cut 7 bases from V and 5 bases from J, with 17 bases between. The germline gives CDR1 SQVTM, CDR2 ANQGSEA. The CDR3 DNA sequence: TGCAGCGCACGGGACACCTCGGAGGAGACCCAGTACTTC. Translation gives CSARDTSEETQYF.

This clone appeared a few times. The same CDR3 can be traced to other DNA sequences in this sample. The CDR3 sequence is CASSMSAMNTEAFF. CDR3 DNA: TGTGCCAGTAGTATGAGTGCGATGAACACTGAAGCTTTCTTT. The V and J genes are TRBV19 and TRBJ1-1, with no clear D. Germline V gene lookup returns CDR1 LNHDA and CDR2 SQIVND (reference sequence). The CDR3 spans 14 residues. Trimming left V 3 bases short and J 0 bases short, with 8 bases between. The full variable domain, its missing parts supplied by reference TRBV19 and TRBJ1-1, is DGGITQSPKYLFRKEGQNVTLSCEQNLNHDAMYWYRQDPGQGLRLIYYSQIVNDFQKGDIAEGYSVSREKKESFPLTVTSAQKNPTAFYLCASSMSAMNTEAFFGQGTRLTVV.

This clone was seen once. The V call is TRBV28, the J call TRBJ2-4; tentatively, D is TRBD2 (5 bases). The CDR3 is made up of 13 amino acids. Germline V gives CDR1 MDHEN, CDR2 SYDVKM. Trimming removed 3 bases at V and 2 bases at J, with 5 bases between. CDR3 sequence reads: CASSFGTKNIQYF. As DNA, the CDR3 is TGTGCCAGCAGTTTCGGGACCAAAAACATTCAGTACTTC.

The chain joins TRBV28 to TRBJ2-5; TRBD1 matches 8 bases. This CDR3 region has 15 residues. The germline gives CDR1 MDHEN, CDR2 SYDVKM. V shed 2 bases, J shed 2 bases, and the junction held 4 bases outside the gene matches. Written as DNA, the CDR3 is TGTGCCAGCAGTTTACCCGGACAGGGTCAAGAGACCCAGTACTTC. Its translation: CASSLPGQGQETQYF. Filled out from reference TRBV28 and TRBJ2-5, the complete variable domain reads DVKVTQSSRYLVKRTGEKVFLECVQDMDHENMFWYRQDPGLGLRLIYFSYDVKMKEKGDIPEGYSVSREKKERFSLILESASTNQTSMYLCASSLPGQGQETQYFGPGTRLLVL.

The genes are TRBV4-1 and TRBJ1-2; 9 bases fit TRBD1. The germline gives CDR1 MGHRA, CDR2 YSYEKL. Losses at the gene ends were 1 base for V and 5 bases for J; bases not matched to a gene: 5. This CDR3 comprises 15 residues. CDR3 sequence (DNA): TGCGCCAGCAGCCAAGTCACAGGGGGCTCGTATGGCTACACCTTC. It codes for CASSQVTGGSYGYTF.

The chain has TRBV29-1 and TRBJ2-1; tentative D call: TRBD2 (7 bases). Germline V gene lookup returns CDR1 SQVTM and CDR2 ANQGSEA. The CDR3 contains 13 residues. V shed 0 bases and J shed 9 bases, with 12 bases lying between them. The CDR3 nucleotides read TGCAGCGTTGAAGAGGGCGGGGGCAGTGAGCAGTTCTTC. This codes for CSVEEGGGSEQFF.

The V gene is TRBV29-1, the J gene TRBJ2-3; 7 bases align to TRBD1. Germline V gene lookup returns CDR1 SQVTM and CDR2 ANQGSEA. The CDR3 totals 14 residues. After removal of 4 bases from V and 0 bases from J, the junction contained 4 bases not matched to a gene. CDR3 amino acids: CSVGTGSSTDTQYF. The CDR3 DNA reads TGCAGCGTTGGGACAGGCTCTAGCACAGATACGCAGTATTTT.

CDR3 sequence (DNA): TGTGCCTGGAGTGTGGCGACGGATGGCTACACCTTC. Translated, it gives CAWSVATDGYTF. The gene calls are TRBV30 and TRBJ1-2; D unclear. CDR3 length equals 12 residues. Germline V lookup: CDR1 GTSNPN, CDR2 SVGIG (reference sequence). V was cut by 0 bases and J by 6 bases, with 8 bases left in between.

This clone was counted a few times. The V call is TRBV5-1, the J call TRBJ2-3, with 7 bases aligning to TRBD1. CDR3 size: 15 residues. Germline V gene data show CDR1 as SGHRS and CDR2 as YFSETQ. The V segment lost 4 bases and the J segment 4 bases; nucleotides outside the gene matches: 9. The chain's CDR3 is CASSPDRSRPDTQYF. For the CDR3, the DNA is TGCGCCAGCAGCCCGGACAGGTCGAGGCCAGATACGCAGTATTTT.

This clone has a handful of counts. The genes are TRBV5-1 and TRBJ2-5; D perhaps matches TRBD1 (5 bases). The V gene's germline CDR1 is SGHRS and CDR2 YFSETQ. Trimming removed 4 bases at V and 5 bases at J, with 12 bases between. The CDR3 is 13 amino acids. The CDR3 region has the DNA TGCGCCAGCAGCCCCAGGGAACGGGAGACCCAGTACTTC. Translating gives CASSPRERETQYF.

This chain links TRBV30 with TRBJ2-1; the match to TRBD2 covers 8 bases. V was pared by 5 bases and J by 7 bases, with 4 bases of the junction left unmatched. This CDR3 is 12 amino acids long. Germline CDR1 reads GTSNPN; CDR2 reads SVGIG (reference sequence). CDR3 protein: CAWATSANEQFF. The CDR3 coding sequence is TGTGCCTGGGCGACTAGCGCGAATGAGCAGTTCTTC.

Only one count was recorded for this clone. The chain joins TRBV30 to TRBJ1-5; D uncertain. The germline gives CDR1 GTSNPN, CDR2 SVGIG (reference sequence). Trimming stripped 3 bases from V and 4 bases from J, with 10 bases between. This CDR3 contains 13 residues. For the CDR3, the DNA is TGTGCCTGGAGCCTGGGCCTTAATCAGCCCCAGCATTTT. Protein product: CAWSLGLNQPQHF.

There are a few counts of this clone. This chain links TRBV28 with TRBJ2-1; TRBD2 matches at 11 bases. Germline V gene sequence: CDR1 MDHEN, CDR2 SYDVKM. CDR3 length: 16 residues. J lost 3 bases, V lost 5 bases, and 6 bases had no gene match. The chain's CDR3 is CASSPGTSGYYNEQFF. DNA of the CDR3: TGTGCCAGCAGTCCGGGGACTAGCGGTTACTACAATGAGCAGTTCTTC.